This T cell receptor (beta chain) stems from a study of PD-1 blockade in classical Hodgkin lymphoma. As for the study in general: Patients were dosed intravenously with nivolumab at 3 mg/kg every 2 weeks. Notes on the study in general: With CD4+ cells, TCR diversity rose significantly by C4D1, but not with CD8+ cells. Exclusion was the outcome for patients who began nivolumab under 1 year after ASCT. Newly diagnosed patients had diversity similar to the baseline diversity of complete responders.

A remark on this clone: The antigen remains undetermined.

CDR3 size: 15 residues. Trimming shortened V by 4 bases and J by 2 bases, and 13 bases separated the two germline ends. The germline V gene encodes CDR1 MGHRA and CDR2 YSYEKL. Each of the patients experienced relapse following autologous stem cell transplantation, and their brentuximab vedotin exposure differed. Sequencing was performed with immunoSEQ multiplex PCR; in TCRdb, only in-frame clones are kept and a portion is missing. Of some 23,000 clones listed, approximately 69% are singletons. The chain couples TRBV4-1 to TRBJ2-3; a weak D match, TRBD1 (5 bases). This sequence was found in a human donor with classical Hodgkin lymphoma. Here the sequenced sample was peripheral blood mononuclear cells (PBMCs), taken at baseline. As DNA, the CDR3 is TGCGCCAGCAGCCCCTATAGGGGCGTCACAGATACGCAGTATTTT. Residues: CASSPYRGVTDTQYF.